This T cell receptor (beta chain) was sequenced during a study of OX40 agonist ivuxolimab in advanced cancers. For the study at large: Partial responses were observed in three patients, of whom one had hepatocellular carcinoma and two had cutaneous melanoma.

Profiling relied on immunoSEQ multiplex PCR, and the TCRdb table lists in-frame clones only, not all of them. Among tens of thousands of clones listed, approximately 90% were seen once. Study-wide results and caveats: The study observed clonal expansion of CD4+ and CD8+ blood T cells by week 6 at 0.1 to 3.0 mg/kg.

The CDR3 has 15 amino acids. Trimming took 6 bases from V and 3 from J; bases not matched to a gene: 5. Germline values: CDR1 SGHRS, CDR2 YFSETQ. Comments on this clone: Its antigen remains unknown.

The sample in question was CD4+ or CD8+ T cells sorted from blood, obtained in a trial of the OX40 agonist ivuxolimab. The chain is built from TRBV5-1 and TRBJ2-2; 10 nucleotides agree with TRBD2. The sequence came from an adult with an advanced solid tumor such as melanoma, head and neck, liver or kidney cancer. The CDR3 nucleotides are TGCGCCAGCAAGCTAGCGGGAGATGACACCGGGGAGCTGTTTTTT. Residues: CASKLAGDDTGELFF.